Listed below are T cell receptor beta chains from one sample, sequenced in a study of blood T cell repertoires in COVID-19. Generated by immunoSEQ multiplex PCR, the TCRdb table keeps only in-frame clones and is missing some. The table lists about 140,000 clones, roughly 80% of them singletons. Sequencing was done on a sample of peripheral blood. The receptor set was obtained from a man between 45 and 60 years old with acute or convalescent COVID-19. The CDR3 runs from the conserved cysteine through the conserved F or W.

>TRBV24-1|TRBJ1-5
CATSASYSNQPQHF
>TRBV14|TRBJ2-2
CASSPSGGDPLNGELFF
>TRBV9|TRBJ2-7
CASSVDPETYEQYF
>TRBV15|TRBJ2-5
CATSGGQYQETQYF
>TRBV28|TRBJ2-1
CASITRYGTGDLNEQFF
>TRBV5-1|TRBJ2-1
CASSPVEVSSYNEQFF
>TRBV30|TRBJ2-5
CAWSVELAGGRMETQYF
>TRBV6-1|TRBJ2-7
CASSDTGALSYEQYF
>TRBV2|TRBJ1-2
CASRSDSTGYGYTF
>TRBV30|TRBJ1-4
CAWSPTTNEKLFF
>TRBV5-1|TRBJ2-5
CASRSRGGMYQETQYF
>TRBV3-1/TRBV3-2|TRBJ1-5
CASSQWGAGQPQHF
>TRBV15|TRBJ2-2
CATSRDQGAGELFF
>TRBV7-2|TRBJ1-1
CASSLSGGNTEAFF
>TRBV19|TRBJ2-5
CASSIAGGPKQTQYF
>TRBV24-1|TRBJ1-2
CATEPRGYGYTF
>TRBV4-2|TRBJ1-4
CASRPGGNSEKLFF
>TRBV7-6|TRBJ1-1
CASSLTQGAGTEAFF
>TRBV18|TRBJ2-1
CASAPSGGARQNEQFF
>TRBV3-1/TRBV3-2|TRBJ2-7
CASSRYSYEQYF
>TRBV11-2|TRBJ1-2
CASSPTTGVYYGYTF
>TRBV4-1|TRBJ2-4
CASSQLGQVKNIQYF
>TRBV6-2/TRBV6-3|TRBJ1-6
CASSYSVRASSPLHF
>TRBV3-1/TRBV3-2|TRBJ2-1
CASSEGLLPGGEQFF
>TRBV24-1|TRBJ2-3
CATSPGTSVADTQYF
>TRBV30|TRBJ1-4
CAWSVLAVSTNEKLFF
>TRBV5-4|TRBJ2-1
CASSPYSWRGGPNEQFF
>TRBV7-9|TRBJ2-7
CASSLGQGFKQYF
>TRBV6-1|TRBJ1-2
CASSDRVEAPRF
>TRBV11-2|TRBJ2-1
CASSLLIGQGGPNEQFF
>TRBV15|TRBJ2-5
CATSGPPGGEQETQYF
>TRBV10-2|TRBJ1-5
CASSRTGFSQPQHF
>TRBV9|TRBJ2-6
CASSDHRDIGANVLTF
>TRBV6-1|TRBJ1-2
CASSEADRGRRGYTF
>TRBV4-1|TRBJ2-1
CASSQGRSSYNEQFF
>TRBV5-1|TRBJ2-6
CASSLPTGQYSGANVLTF
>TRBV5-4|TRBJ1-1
CASREDSTNTEAFF
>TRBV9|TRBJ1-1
CASHRVANTEAFF
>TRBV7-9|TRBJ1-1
CASRTPGTDPRPEAFF
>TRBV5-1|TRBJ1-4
CASSLVQATNEKLFF
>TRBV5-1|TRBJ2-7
CASSLVGTGGDEQYF
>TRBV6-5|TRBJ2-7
CASSPLVYEQYF